The 13 T cell receptor beta chains in this list originate from one sample, sequenced in a study of CD8+ T cells in alopecia areata. Following extraction, RNA underwent reverse transcription to cDNA, which served as the sequencing template. The data were produced by immunoSEQ multiplex PCR, yet TCRdb's version contains in-frame clones alone and is incomplete. The top ten hold 36% of the sample, which has roughly 140,000 clones, less than 65% seen once. Sequencing was performed on CD8+ T cells sorted from blood. These receptors originate from a human donor in good health.

V and J are TRBV7-9 and TRBJ2-7, with 7 bases lining up with TRBD1. V lost 5 bases and J lost 2; bases outside the gene matches: 6. The germline V gene has CDR1 SEHNR and CDR2 FQNEAQ (reference sequence). This CDR3 is built from 14 residues. The CDR3 DNA sequence: TGTGCCAGCAGCAACCGGGACAGCACCTACGAGCAGTACTTC. This gives the protein CASSNRDSTYEQYF.

The rearrangement links TRBV29-1 to TRBJ2-3; a weak D match, TRBD2 (6 bases). The CDR3 has 14 amino acids. Germline V lookup: CDR1 SQVTM, CDR2 ANQGSEA. The ends were cut back, 5 bases at V and 1 base at J, with 13 bases in the middle. CDR3 DNA sequence: TGCAGCGTTCCAACGGGGGATGGCACAGATACGCAGTATTTT. It specifies CSVPTGDGTDTQYF.

The chain couples TRBV27 to TRBJ2-7; 7 bases fit TRBD1. The CDR3 consists of 13 residues. Losses at the gene ends were 6 bases for V and 7 bases for J; bases not matched to a gene: 9. Germline values: CDR1 MNHEY, CDR2 SMNVEV (reference sequence). This chain's CDR3 is CASSLTGAREQYF. The CDR3 region has the DNA TGTGCCAGCAGCCTCACAGGGGCCAGGGAGCAGTACTTC.

The J gene is TRBJ1-1, the V gene TRBV6-5; D remains unclear. Germline lookup yields CDR1 MNHEY and CDR2 SVGAGI. This CDR3 has 13 residues. V was trimmed by 5 bases and J by 4 bases, leaving 11 bases between them. This CDR3 reads CASSDYNPTEAFF. The CDR3 DNA reads TGTGCCAGCAGTGACTATAACCCCACTGAAGCTTTCTTT.

The chain uses TRBV6-5 and TRBJ2-1; D is perhaps TRBD1 or TRBD2 (5 bases each). The CDR3 covers 12 residues. Per the germline V gene, CDR1 is MNHEY and CDR2 is SVGAGI. V was cut by 5 bases and J by 9 bases, with 11 bases left in between. CDR3 region: CASSGGKSEQFF. CDR3 coding DNA: TGTGCCAGCAGTGGGGGTAAGAGTGAGCAGTTCTTC.

This clone showed up many times. This chain uses TRBV2 with TRBJ2-7, with a weak D call TRBD1 (6 bases). CDR3 length: 13 residues. V was shortened by 6 bases and J by 3 bases, with 12 bases between the two germline ends. CDR1 and CDR2 from the germline V gene are SNHLY and FYNNEI. CDR3 sequence (DNA): TGTGCCAGCAGGGCGCAAGGGGGCTACGAGCAGTACTTC. This gives the protein CASRAQGGYEQYF. The full variable domain, rest sourced from reference TRBV2 and TRBJ2-7, is EPEVTQTPSHQVTQMGQEVILRCVPISNHLYFYWYRQILGQKVEFLVSFYNNEISEKSEIFDDQFSVERPDGSNFTLKIRSTKLEDSAMYFCASRAQGGYEQYFGPGTRLTVT.

The table lists this clone with a count of one. The rearrangement links TRBV29-1 to TRBJ2-7; a possible D gene is TRBD1 (6 bases). Germline CDR1 SQVTM, CDR2 ANQGSEA. V was shortened by 5 bases and J by 4 bases, with 15 bases between the two germline ends. This CDR3 spans 13 amino acids. CDR3 sequence: CSVSVQGKYEQYF. The CDR3 DNA reads TGCAGCGTTTCCGTCCAGGGGAAGTACGAGCAGTACTTC.

The chain recombines TRBV19 with TRBJ2-2, with D hard to call. V lost 2 bases and J 4 bases, leaving 5 bases between the germline ends. Germline CDR1 LNHDA, CDR2 SQIVND (reference sequence). The CDR3 covers 13 residues. CDR3 in DNA: TGTGCCAGTAGTATACCCATCACCGGGGAGCTGTTTTTT. Amino acid sequence: CASSIPITGELFF.

This clone has a handful of counts. V usage is TRBV15 and J usage is TRBJ2-1, with TRBD1 identical over 7 bases. The germline V gene encodes CDR1 LNHNV and CDR2 YYDKDF (reference sequence). The CDR3 spans 11 residues. J gave up 7 bases and V 9 bases, and 3 bases lay outside the gene matches. CDR3 residues: CATETGNEQFF. The CDR3 DNA sequence: TGTGCCACGGAGACAGGGAATGAGCAGTTCTTC.

This chain uses TRBV5-1 with TRBJ2-7; perhaps D is TRBD1 or TRBD2 (5 bases each). Trimming left V 4 bases short and J 2 bases short, with 13 bases between. Germline V lookup: CDR1 SGHRS, CDR2 YFSETQ. CDR3 length equals 14 residues. This chain's CDR3 is CASSPTQGAYEQYF. In DNA form, the CDR3 reads TGCGCCAGCAGCCCCACCCAGGGAGCCTACGAGCAGTACTTC.

J is TRBJ2-2 and V is TRBV29-1; 7 bases agree with TRBD2. The CDR3 sequence is 16 residues long. The V and J ends lost 0 bases and 3 bases, in that order; junction bases with no gene match: 7. From germline, CDR1 is SQVTM and CDR2 ANQGSEA. CDR3 nucleotide sequence: TGCAGCGTTGAAGACTGGGGTAGCGGGCACACCGGGGAGCTGTTTTTT. Amino acids: CSVEDWGSGHTGELFF.

In this sample, this clone turned up a few times. The CDR3 sequence is CASSLSLLDSYNEQFF. The CDR3 DNA reads TGTGCCAGCAGCTTATCCCTTCTTGACTCCTACAATGAGCAGTTCTTC. This chain links TRBV11-1 with TRBJ2-1; no firm D call. CDR1 is SGHAT, CDR2 FQDESV, per germline (reference sequence). The CDR3 has 16 residues. With 2 bases removed from V and 0 bases from J, the gap between germline ends came to 11 bases.

The rearrangement links TRBV5-6 to TRBJ2-5; TRBD1 is a possible D gene (6 bases). This CDR3 contains 14 residues. Looked up from germline, CDR1 is SGHDT and CDR2 is YYEEEE. Trimming removed 4 bases at V and 1 base at J, with 11 bases between. The CDR3 sequence is CASSPRTVQETQYF. The CDR3 nucleotides read TGTGCCAGCAGCCCCCGGACAGTCCAAGAGACCCAGTACTTC.